The 9 T cell receptor beta chains presented below share a single source sample, sequenced in a study of blood T cell repertoires in COVID-19. Profiling relied on immunoSEQ multiplex PCR, and the TCRdb table lists in-frame clones only, not all of them. The table has about 240,000 clones, roughly nine tenths seen once. The sequencing sample was made of peripheral blood. These receptors were obtained from a woman aged 45 to 65 with COVID-19, enrolled during active disease.

The V and J genes are TRBV7-2 and TRBJ1-2; the D gene is possibly TRBD1 (5 bases). CDR3 size: 13 residues. Per the germline V gene, CDR1 is SGHTA and CDR2 is FQGNSA. The V and J ends lost 5 bases and 8 bases respectively, with 15 bases between them. The CDR3 nucleotides read TGTGCCAGCAGCCGTGAACAGGCAGCCGGCTACACCTTC. Translation gives CASSREQAAGYTF.

J is TRBJ1-1 and V is TRBV4-3; D gene ambiguous. V gave up 0 bases and J gave up 3 bases, with 11 bases separating them. This CDR3 has 15 amino acids. CDR1 and CDR2 (germline): LGHNA, YSLEER. CDR3 DNA sequence: TGCGCCAGCAGCCAAGATGGCACGGACTACACTGAAGCTTTCTTT. Encoded protein: CASSQDGTDYTEAFF.

A single count supports this clone. This chain uses TRBV5-1 with TRBJ2-5; the match to TRBD2 covers 11 bases. The trim removed 3 bases at V and 6 bases at J, leaving 13 bases unmatched. The CDR3 sequence is 17 residues long. CDR1 and CDR2 from the germline V gene are SGHRS and YFSETQ. In nucleotides, the CDR3 is TGCGCCAGCAGCTCTCCATTAGCGGGGGGGCCGTTAAAGACCCAGTACTTC. It yields the protein CASSSPLAGGPLKTQYF.

CDR3 bases: TGCGCCAGCAGTGAGAGGGCCGCGGGCTACGAGCAGTACTTC. Translating it yields CASSERAAGYEQYF. This chain joins TRBV10-1 and TRBJ2-7, with D perhaps TRBD2 (5 bases). The CDR3 totals 14 residues. V shed 2 bases and J shed 3 bases, with 11 bases lying between them. Germline V gene data show CDR1 as WNHNN and CDR2 as SYGVQD (reference sequence).

This clone was seen more than once but under ten times. The rearrangement uses TRBV10-3 and TRBJ2-7; TRBD1 might be the D (6 bases). V shed 3 bases and J shed 4 bases, with 22 bases lying between them. The CDR3 runs to 17 residues. Germline V lookup: CDR1 ENHRY, CDR2 SYGVKD. Here the CDR3 reads CAISDPSRGTSTYEQYF. DNA for the CDR3: TGTGCCATCAGTGACCCCAGTCGTGGGACAAGCACGTACGAGCAGTACTTC.

The V gene is TRBV11-2, the J gene TRBJ2-4, with 8 bases matching TRBD1. Trimming removed 2 bases from V and 2 bases from J; junction bases left unmatched: 11. Germline V lookup: CDR1 SGHAT, CDR2 FQNNGV. This CDR3 contains 18 residues. The chain's CDR3 is CASSLTPRGRRTKNIQYF. The CDR3, as DNA: TGTGCCAGCAGCTTAACCCCCAGGGGGCGTAGAACCAAAAACATTCAGTACTTC.

This clone was picked up one time. V is TRBV29-1 and J is TRBJ2-3, with D tentatively TRBD1 (5 bases). V lost 6 bases and J lost 3, with 7 bases in between. The CDR3 sequence is 11 residues long. CDR1 and CDR2 (germline): SQVTM, ANQGSEA. The CDR3 region has the DNA TGCAGCGTGACAGAAACAGATACGCAGTATTTT. This sequence encodes CSVTETDTQYF.

J is TRBJ1-1 and V is TRBV5-1; D is unclear. Germline V gene data show CDR1 as SGHRS and CDR2 as YFSETQ. The ends were cut back, 1 base at V and 1 base at J, with 8 bases in the middle. The CDR3 consists of 14 residues. The CDR3, as DNA: TGCGCCAGCAGCTTGAGCGCGGGGAACACTGAAGCTTTCTTT. Protein sequence: CASSLSAGNTEAFF.

The gene calls are TRBV28 and TRBJ1-1; 10 positions match TRBD1. Trimming cost V 7 bases and J 6 bases; bases outside gene matches: 8. Looked up from germline, CDR1 is MDHEN and CDR2 is SYDVKM. This CDR3 has 14 residues. The CDR3 loop reads CASKETGGYAEAFF. DNA of the CDR3: TGTGCCAGCAAGGAGACAGGGGGCTATGCTGAAGCTTTCTTT.